This T cell receptor beta chain came from a study of T cells in localized non-small cell lung cancer. Trimming cost V 2 bases and J 5 bases; bases outside gene matches: 11. Germline-derived CDR1 and CDR2 are SGHKS and YYEKEE (reference sequence). The CDR3 is made up of 17 amino acids. Overall study findings and caveats: A median of approximately 50 of the top 100 tumor clones appeared in adjacent lung, which was paired and uninvolved.

On this clone itself: Its antigen remains unidentified.

Here immunoSEQ multiplex PCR was the method, and the copy in TCRdb shows in-frame clones only, minus some. The data hold under 60,000 clones, with about nine tenths observed a single time. This sample comprised peripheral blood, obtained before any cancer treatment. V is TRBV5-5 and J is TRBJ2-5, with 11 bases identical to TRBD2. The receptor was derived from a male donor older than 55 with stage III squamous cell lung carcinoma. This CDR3 reads CASSFGPLAGGLETQYF. The CDR3 DNA is TGTGCCAGCAGCTTCGGTCCCTTAGCGGGGGGGCTGGAGACCCAGTACTTC.